The 15 T cell receptor beta chains given below trace back to one sample, sequenced in a study of blood T cell repertoires in COVID-19. Generated by immunoSEQ multiplex PCR, the TCRdb table keeps only in-frame clones and is missing some. The sample holds 90,000 to 150,000 clones, 85% to 90% seen once. Input material: peripheral blood. Receptor source: a woman between 45 and 65 years old with active or convalescent COVID-19.

As regards this clone: Sequence at one end of the junction differs from germline and may be a read error. The gene calls are TRBV7-7 and TRBJ2-1; 15 nucleotides align to TRBD2. The CDR3 loop spans 17 amino acids. CDR1 is SSHAT and CDR2 is FNYEAQ in the germline V gene (reference sequence). The DNA of the CDR3 is TGTGCTAGCAGCCAAGGACTAGCGGGAGGGCCGGGCAATGAGCAGTTCTTC. The encoded protein is CASSQGLAGGPGNEQFF.

In its sample, this clone was seen once. The chain recombines TRBV4-3 with TRBJ2-2, with D tentatively TRBD2 (5 bases). The germline V gene has CDR1 LGHNA and CDR2 YSLEER. V lost 2 bases, J lost 0 bases, and 16 bases lay in between. CDR3 length: 18 residues. The CDR3 here is CASSQRDPGTANTGELFF. The CDR3 DNA sequence: TGCGCCAGCAGCCAAAGGGATCCGGGAACAGCGAACACCGGGGAGCTGTTTTTT.

V is TRBV28 and J is TRBJ1-2, with 7 positions matching TRBD1. The CDR3 loop spans 13 amino acids. Germline CDR1 and CDR2: MDHEN and SYDVKM. V dropped 7 bases and J dropped 0; count of bases not matched to a gene: 2. DNA for the CDR3: TGTGCCAGCACGACAGGGACTAACTATGGCTACACCTTC. It is translated as CASTTGTNYGYTF.

The CDR3 coding sequence is TGTGCCAGCAGTGAAGGCCCTGGACAGGGGTATGGCTACACCTTC. Translating gives CASSEGPGQGYGYTF. The chain has TRBV25-1 and TRBJ1-2; TRBD1 matches 9 bases. After removal of 2 bases from V and 5 bases from J, the junction contained 6 bases not matched to a gene. CDR3 length equals 15 residues. Germline loops: CDR1 MGHDK, CDR2 SYGVNS.

The chain uses TRBV6-4 and TRBJ2-1, with 8 bases fitting TRBD1. Germline V gene data show CDR1 as MRHNA and CDR2 as SNTAGT. V was clipped by 9 bases and J by 4 bases; unmatched bases: 8. The length of the CDR3 is 14 residues. The CDR3, as DNA: TGTGCCAGTCCGACAGGGGCAGGGTACAATGAGCAGTTCTTC. This encodes CASPTGAGYNEQFF.

This chain uses TRBV28 with TRBJ2-7; TRBD2 agrees at 9 bases. CDR3 length: 15 amino acids. After removal of 8 bases from V and 0 bases from J, the junction contained 8 bases not matched to a gene. Germline V lookup: CDR1 MDHEN, CDR2 SYDVKM. CDR3 nucleotide sequence: TGTGCCAGCTCCCCAAGCGGGAGGTTCTCCTACGAGCAGTACTTC. Encoded protein: CASSPSGRFSYEQYF. Variable domain in full (rest from reference TRBV28 and TRBJ2-7): DVKVTQSSRYLVKRTGEKVFLECVQDMDHENMFWYRQDPGLGLRLIYFSYDVKMKEKGDIPEGYSVSREKKERFSLILESASTNQTSMYLCASSPSGRFSYEQYFGPGTRLTVT.

The J gene is TRBJ2-3, the V gene TRBV6-2 or TRBV6-3, with D unclear. The V gene's germline CDR1 is MNHEY and CDR2 SVGEGT. The V end was cut by 4 bases, the J end by 0 bases, with 14 bases between. The length of the CDR3 is 16 residues. The CDR3 protein is CASSSHFETSTDTQYF. The DNA of the CDR3 is TGTGCCAGCAGTTCCCACTTCGAGACTAGCACAGATACGCAGTATTTT.

The V gene is TRBV6-6, the J gene TRBJ2-7; 8 bases are shared with TRBD2. Germline-derived CDR1 and CDR2 are MNHNY and SVGAGI (reference sequence). Trimming removed 3 bases from V and 2 bases from J; junction bases left unmatched: 9. The CDR3 covers 16 residues. As DNA, the CDR3 is TGTGCCAGCAGTTATCACGGGGGGGACGGGACCTACGAGCAGTACTTC. Residues: CASSYHGGDGTYEQYF.

CDR3 protein: CASSNRIGTSGGEGEQFF. CDR3 bases: TGTGCCAGCAGTAACAGGATCGGGACTAGCGGAGGAGAAGGTGAGCAGTTCTTC. This sequence joins TRBV2 and TRBJ2-1; TRBD2 matches 11 bases. The CDR3 spans 18 residues. Germline trimming cut 5 bases from V and 9 bases from J; bases unmatched to any gene: 18. The V gene's germline CDR1 is SNHLY and CDR2 FYNNEI. The full variable domain, its missing parts supplied by reference TRBV2 and TRBJ2-1, is EPEVTQTPSHQVTQMGQEVILRCVPISNHLYFYWYRQILGQKVEFLVSFYNNEISEKSEIFDDQFSVERPDGSNFTLKIRSTKLEDSAMYFCASSNRIGTSGGEGEQFFGPGTRLTVL.

The V call is TRBV10-3, the J call TRBJ2-1, with a weak D call TRBD1 (5 bases). CDR3 length equals 15 residues. Trimming took 2 bases from V and 3 from J, leaving 11 bases between them. From germline, CDR1 is ENHRY and CDR2 SYGVKD. CDR3 coding DNA: TGTGCCATCAGTGAGAGGGGATCCATCTACAATGAGCAGTTCTTC. This gives the protein CAISERGSIYNEQFF.

The chain joins TRBV28 to TRBJ2-3, with D perhaps TRBD2 (5 bases). V lost 8 bases and J 5 bases, leaving 20 bases between the germline ends. Germline-derived CDR1 and CDR2 are MDHEN and SYDVKM. This CDR3 is built from 15 residues. CDR3 in DNA: TGTGCCAGCGCCTTTTATGGCGCGGGTAGAGATACGCAGTATTTT. Protein sequence: CASAFYGAGRDTQYF.

The gene calls are TRBV4-3 and TRBJ1-2; 7 positions agree with TRBD1. This CDR3 has 14 amino acids. Germline CDR1 reads LGHNA; CDR2 reads YSLEER. V dropped 3 bases and J dropped 4; count of bases not matched to a gene: 5. The CDR3 nucleotides are TGCGCCAGCAGCCAGGCCGGGACAGCCTATGGCTACACCTTC. Protein product: CASSQAGTAYGYTF.

This sequence joins TRBV19 and TRBJ1-5; D is perhaps TRBD1 (6 bases). Germline V gene data show CDR1 as LNHDA and CDR2 as SQIVND (reference sequence). CDR3 length: 14 amino acids. V was pared by 5 bases and J by 3 bases, with 11 bases between. The CDR3 reads CASSLTGANQPQHF. CDR3 in DNA: TGTGCCAGTAGTTTGACAGGCGCCAATCAGCCCCAGCATTTT.

As concerns this clone: Other DNA variants within this sample encode the same CDR3. This rearrangement joins TRBV3-1 (or the pseudogene TRBV3-2) to TRBJ1-4, with D maybe TRBD1 (6 bases). The V end lost 1 base, the J end lost 8 bases, and 11 bases lay between the germline ends. The CDR3 covers 14 residues. CDR1 is LGHDT and CDR2 is YNNKEL in the germline V gene (reference sequence). CDR3 DNA: TGTGCCAGCAGCCAAGTGCAGGGGCGGGAAAAACTGTTTTTT. It specifies CASSQVQGREKLFF.

The rearrangement links TRBV19 to TRBJ2-1; TRBD2 matches 7 bases. The CDR3 contains 14 residues. With 3 bases clipped from V and 8 bases from J, the junction kept 7 bases outside the gene matches. Germline V lookup: CDR1 LNHDA, CDR2 SQIVND (reference sequence). The CDR3 loop is CASSIFGTTHEQFF. CDR3 sequence (DNA): TGTGCCAGTAGTATTTTTGGGACTACCCATGAGCAGTTCTTC.